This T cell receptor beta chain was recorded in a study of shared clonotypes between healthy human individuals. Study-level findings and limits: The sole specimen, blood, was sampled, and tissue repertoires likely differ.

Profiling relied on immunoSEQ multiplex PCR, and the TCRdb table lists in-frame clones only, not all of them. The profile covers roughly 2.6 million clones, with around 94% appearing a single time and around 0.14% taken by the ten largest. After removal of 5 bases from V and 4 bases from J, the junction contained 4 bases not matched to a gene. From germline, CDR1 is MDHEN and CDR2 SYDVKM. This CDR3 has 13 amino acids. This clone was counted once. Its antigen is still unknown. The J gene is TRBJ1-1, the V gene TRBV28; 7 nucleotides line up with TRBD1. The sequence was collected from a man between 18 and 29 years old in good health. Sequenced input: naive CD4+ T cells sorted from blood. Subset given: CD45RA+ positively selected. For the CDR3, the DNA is TGTGCCAGCAGTACAGGGGCCCGCACTGAAGCTTTCTTT. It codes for CASSTGARTEAFF. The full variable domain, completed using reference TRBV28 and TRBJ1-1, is DVKVTQSSRYLVKRTGEKVFLECVQDMDHENMFWYRQDPGLGLRLIYFSYDVKMKEKGDIPEGYSVSREKKERFSLILESASTNQTSMYLCASSTGARTEAFFGQGTRLTVV.